What follows are 2 T cell receptor beta chains derived from one specimen sequenced in a study of OX40 agonist ivuxolimab in advanced cancers. Method: immunoSEQ multiplex PCR; TCRdb's copy keeps in-frame clones and lacks some. Of 60,000 to 95,000 clones in the sample, approximately 84% were seen once. The sample consisted of CD4+ or CD8+ T cells sorted from blood, taken in a trial of the OX40 agonist ivuxolimab. The receptors stem from an adult with an advanced solid tumor such as melanoma, head and neck, liver or kidney cancer.

This clone has a handful of counts. This sequence joins TRBV6-5 and TRBJ2-1; 11 nucleotides match TRBD2. V was clipped by 6 bases and J by 7 bases; unmatched bases: 8. Per the germline V gene, CDR1 is MNHEY and CDR2 is SVGAGI. This CDR3 is built from 15 residues. CDR3 amino acids: CASSLGTSGGNEQFF. DNA of the CDR3: TGTGCCAGCAGCCTAGGGACTAGCGGAGGAAATGAGCAGTTCTTC.

This clone was seen once. The V and J genes are TRBV2 and TRBJ2-2; a weak D match, TRBD1 (6 bases). Trimming stripped 6 bases from V and 0 bases from J, with 11 bases between. The CDR3 sequence is 15 residues long. CDR1 is SNHLY and CDR2 is FYNNEI in the germline V gene. CDR3 in amino acids: CASSWDTSNTGELFF. Written as DNA, the CDR3 is TGTGCCAGCAGCTGGGACACATCGAACACCGGGGAGCTGTTTTTT.